The 4 T cell receptor beta chains reported below all come from one sample, sequenced in a study of tissue T cells after allogeneic stem cell transplantation. Generated by immunoSEQ multiplex PCR, the TCRdb table keeps only in-frame clones and is missing some. The sample has approximately 2,100 clones; under 60% are singletons. The time point denotes: mouse harvest day 14 after allogeneic transplant. Mouse grafts combined 10^7 T-cell-depleted bone marrow cells with 10^6 splenic CD5+ T cells. The sample taken for sequencing was liver tissue. The receptor source for this set is a female BALB/c mouse given C57BL/6 T cells with graft-versus-host disease after an allogeneic hematopoietic cell transplant.

On this clone: Mouse germline and gene names are used. The read terminates 1 residue before the CDR3 end, so the remaining end is supplied by the germline J gene. The J gene is TRBJ1-4, the V gene TRBV3; D uncertain. The CDR3 totals 14 residues. The V end was cut by 1 base, the J end by 0 bases, with 3 bases between. CDR1 and CDR2 (germline): SNHLY, FYNGKV (reference sequence). The CDR3 protein is CASSLGVSNERLFF. Partial CDR3 DNA: TGTGCCAGCAGCTTAGGGGTTTCCAACGAAAGATTATTT.

This clone is large (0.1 to 1%) in the sample. Genes here carry mouse names. CDR3 sequence reads: CASSPGTYEQYF. The CDR3 DNA, read in part, is TGTGCCAGCTCTCCCGGGACATATGAACAGTAC. The rearrangement links TRBV12-2 to TRBJ2-7, with a tentative D call TRBD1 (6 bases). Read data end 1 residue before the CDR3 end; the end is taken from the germline J gene. The CDR3 totals 12 residues. Trimming shortened V by 2 bases and J by 4 bases, and 8 bases separated the two germline ends. Germline V gene sequence: CDR1 SGHLS, CDR2 HYDKME.

Judged by abundance, this clone is large (0.1 to 1%). Each gene name is a mouse one. The CDR3 extends 1 residue past the end of the read, so its final part is completed from the germline J gene. This rearrangement joins TRBV12-2 to TRBJ1-1; weak D call: TRBD1 (6 bases). Per germline, CDR1 SGHLS and CDR2 HYDKME. CDR3 length: 13 amino acids. V lost 2 bases, J lost 1 base, and 7 bases lay in between. The CDR3 DNA, read in part, is TGTGCCAGCTCTCCAGGGGCGAACACAGAAGTCTTC. It codes for CASSPGANTEVF. Given in full, the CDR3 is CASSPGANTEVFF.

Points on this clone: Sequence at one end of the junction differs from germline and may be a read error. The germline and genes are mouse ones. The read ends 1 residue shy of where the CDR3 ends; the end is completed using the germline J gene. The chain links TRBV13-1 to TRBJ2-4; the D gene could be TRBD1 or TRBD2 (6 bases each). The germline CDR1 and CDR2 sequences are NSHNY and SYGAGN. The length of the CDR3 is 16 residues. The CDR3 reads CARSDGPGGSHTTLYF. The covered CDR3 bases are TGTGCCCGCAGTGATGGGCCCGGGGGCAGTCACACCACCTTGTAC.